Listed here are 13 T cell receptor beta chains from one sample, sequenced in a study of control samples from healthy donors and cancer patients. The data were produced by immunoSEQ multiplex PCR, yet TCRdb's version contains in-frame clones alone and is incomplete. The sample has 150,000 or so clones, 80% to 90% seen once; the top ten hold more than 1.5%. Sample: blood. The receptors were gathered from a man aged 18 to 30 in good health.

The chain links TRBV9 to TRBJ1-2; 8 bases agree with TRBD1. Trimming removed 4 bases from V and 6 bases from J; junction bases left unmatched: 11. The germline gives CDR1 SGDLS, CDR2 YYNGEE. This CDR3 is 15 amino acids long. CDR3 DNA sequence: TGTGCCAGCAGCCCGCAAGTGGGACAGGCAGATGGCTACACCTTC. The encoded protein is CASSPQVGQADGYTF.

The rearrangement joins TRBV4-2 to TRBJ2-1; 12 bases align to TRBD1. The CDR3 consists of 19 residues. Germline-derived CDR1 and CDR2 are LGHNA and YNFKEQ. V lost 3 bases to trimming and J lost 6 bases; unmatched junction nucleotides: 15. CDR3 DNA: TGTGCCAGCAGCCATACGGGACAGGGGGCAGGGACCCTTGTCAATGAGCAGTTCTTC. Translation gives CASSHTGQGAGTLVNEQFF.

The chain couples TRBV28 to TRBJ1-2; no definite D call. V shed 8 bases and J shed 6 bases, with 19 bases lying between them. CDR3 size: 14 residues. Looked up from germline, CDR1 is MDHEN and CDR2 is SYDVKM. The CDR3 is CASHTSEARHGYTF. For the CDR3, the DNA is TGTGCCAGCCATACATCGGAGGCGAGGCATGGCTACACCTTC.

The genes are TRBV6-1 and TRBJ1-6; D not certain. V shed 0 bases and J shed 9 bases, with 6 bases lying between them. The length of the CDR3 is 13 residues. CDR1 and CDR2 (germline): MNHNS, SASEGT. The DNA of the CDR3 is TGTGCCAGCAGTGAAGCACGCGTTTCACCCCTCCACTTT. Protein sequence: CASSEARVSPLHF.

The J gene is TRBJ2-5, the V gene TRBV7-8; perhaps TRBD1 as D (5 bases). The CDR3 length is 17 residues. The V end lost 2 bases, the J end lost 0 bases, and 16 bases lay between the germline ends. CDR1 SGHVS and CDR2 FQNEAQ come from the germline V gene. This CDR3 is CASSLSRDSPDQETQYF. Here the CDR3 DNA reads TGTGCCAGCAGCTTAAGTCGTGACAGCCCGGACCAAGAGACCCAGTACTTC.

The CDR3 DNA is TGTGCCAGTAGTCCAGGCCCCTACGAGCAGTACTTC. Encoded protein: CASSPGPYEQYF. J is TRBJ2-7 and V is TRBV19; D remains ambiguous. Per the germline V gene, CDR1 is LNHDA and CDR2 is SQIVND (reference sequence). The germline V and J ends were trimmed by 5 bases and 2 bases, with 7 bases remaining between them. The CDR3 runs 12 residues. Looking up the rest from reference TRBV19 and TRBJ2-7 gives the full variable domain: DGGITQSPKYLFRKEGQNVTLSCEQNLNHDAMYWYRQDPGQGLRLIYYSQIVNDFQKGDIAEGYSVSREKKESFPLTVTSAQKNPTAFYLCASSPGPYEQYFGPGTRLTVT.

This clone was recorded only once. The V gene is TRBV5-1, the J gene TRBJ2-2; perhaps TRBD2 as D (5 bases). V gave up 3 bases and J gave up 3 bases, with 18 bases separating them. The germline V gene encodes CDR1 SGHRS and CDR2 YFSETQ. This CDR3 has 17 residues. CDR3 DNA: TGCGCCAGCAGCTGGCCAGTGAGGGAGATCGACACCGGGGAGCTGTTTTTT. This gives the protein CASSWPVREIDTGELFF.

Points on this clone: Different DNA sequences within this sample yield the same CDR3. The chain uses TRBV7-2 and TRBJ1-1; perhaps TRBD1 as D (5 bases). CDR3 length: 14 amino acids. Trimming cost V 1 base and J 0 bases, with 6 bases left between them. Germline V gene lookup returns CDR1 SGHTA and CDR2 FQGNSA. Here the CDR3 DNA reads TGTGCCAGCAGCTTAGGGGGGGTGAACACTGAAGCTTTCTTT. It specifies CASSLGGVNTEAFF.

The V and J genes are TRBV5-1 and TRBJ2-3, with D perhaps TRBD2 (6 bases). Trimming pared 5 bases from V and 7 bases from J, leaving 11 bases between. This CDR3 contains 12 residues. Per the germline V gene, CDR1 is SGHRS and CDR2 is YFSETQ. CDR3 bases: TGCGCCAGCAGAAGCGGGTCCTATACGCAGTATTTT. It translates to CASRSGSYTQYF.

The chain links TRBV7-9 to TRBJ1-6; D gene unclear. The germline V and J ends were trimmed by 4 bases and 7 bases, with 14 bases remaining between them. The CDR3 runs to 15 residues. The germline gives CDR1 SEHNR, CDR2 FQNEAQ (reference sequence). CDR3: CASSSHDVGNSPLHF. The CDR3 bases are TGTGCCAGCAGCTCCCATGACGTTGGAAATTCACCCCTCCACTTT.

The gene calls are TRBV29-1 and TRBJ1-2; D remains ambiguous. This CDR3 contains 13 residues. V lost 2 bases, J lost 2 bases, and 9 bases lay in between. Germline-derived CDR1 and CDR2 are SQVTM and ANQGSEA. For the CDR3, the DNA is TGCAGCGTTGAATGGAGGGAGAACTATGGCTACACCTTC. Translated: CSVEWRENYGYTF. Variable domain in full (rest from reference TRBV29-1 and TRBJ1-2): SAVISQKPSRDICQRGTSLTIQCQVDSQVTMMFWYRQQPGQSLTLIATANQGSEATYESGFVIDKFPISRPNLTFSTLTVSNMSPEDSSIYLCSVEWRENYGYTFGSGTRLTVV.

The chain employs TRBV10-3 and TRBJ1-3; the D gene is possibly TRBD1 (5 bases). Germline CDR1 and CDR2: ENHRY and SYGVKD. The CDR3 consists of 12 residues. The ends were cut back, 11 bases at V and 2 bases at J, with 10 bases in the middle. The CDR3, as DNA: TGTGCCTCGGGGGGAGCTGGAAACACCATATATTTT. Encoded protein: CASGGAGNTIYF.

The rearrangement joins TRBV7-9 to TRBJ2-3; 13 bases agree with TRBD2. The CDR3 length is 18 residues. CDR1 is SEHNR and CDR2 is FQNEAQ in the germline V gene (reference sequence). J was trimmed by 2 bases and V by 4 bases; bases with no gene match: 9. The DNA for the CDR3 is TGTGCCAGCAGCTCCTACCTGGGACTAGCGGGAACCACAGATACGCAGTATTTT. Encoded protein: CASSSYLGLAGTTDTQYF.